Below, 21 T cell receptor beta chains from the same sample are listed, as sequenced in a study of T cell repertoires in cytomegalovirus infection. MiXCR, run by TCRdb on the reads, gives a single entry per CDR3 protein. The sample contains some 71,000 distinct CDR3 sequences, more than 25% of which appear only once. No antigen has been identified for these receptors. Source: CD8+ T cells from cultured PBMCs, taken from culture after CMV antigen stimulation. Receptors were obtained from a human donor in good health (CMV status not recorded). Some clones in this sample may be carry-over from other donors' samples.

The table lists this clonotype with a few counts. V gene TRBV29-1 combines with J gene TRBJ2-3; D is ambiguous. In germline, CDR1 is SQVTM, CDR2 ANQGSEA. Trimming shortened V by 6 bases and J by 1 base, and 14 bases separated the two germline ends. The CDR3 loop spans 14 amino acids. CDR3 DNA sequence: TGCAGCGTCCCCTGGGGTCGGGGCACAGATACGCAGTATTTT. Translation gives CSVPWGRGTDTQYF.

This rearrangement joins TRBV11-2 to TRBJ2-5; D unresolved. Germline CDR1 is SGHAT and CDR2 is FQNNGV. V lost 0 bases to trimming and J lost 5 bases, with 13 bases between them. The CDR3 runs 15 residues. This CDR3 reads CASSLDPGLGETQYF. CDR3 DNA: TGTGCCAGCAGCTTAGATCCTGGCTTGGGGGAGACCCAGTACTTC.

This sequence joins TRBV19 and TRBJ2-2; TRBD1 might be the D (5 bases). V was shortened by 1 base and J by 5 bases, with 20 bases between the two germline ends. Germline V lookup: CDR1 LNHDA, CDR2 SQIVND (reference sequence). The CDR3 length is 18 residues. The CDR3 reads CASSIGGRLDWWTGELFF. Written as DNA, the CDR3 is TGTGCCAGTAGTATAGGGGGCAGATTGGATTGGTGGACCGGGGAGCTGTTTTTT.

As DNA, the CDR3 is TGTGCCATCCCGGGACAGCACTCCTACGAGCAGTACTTC. This codes for CAIPGQHSYEQYF. This chain joins TRBV2 and TRBJ2-7; 7 bases are shared with TRBD1. Looked up from germline, CDR1 is SNHLY and CDR2 is FYNNEI. This CDR3 has 13 amino acids. V lost 10 bases and J lost 0; bases outside the gene matches: 6.

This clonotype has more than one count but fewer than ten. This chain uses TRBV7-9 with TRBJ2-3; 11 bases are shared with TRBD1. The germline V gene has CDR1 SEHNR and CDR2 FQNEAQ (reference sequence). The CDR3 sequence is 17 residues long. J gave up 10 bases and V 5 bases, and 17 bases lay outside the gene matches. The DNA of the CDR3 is TGTGCCAGCAGCCCAGGCCCCGGGACAGGGGGGTTCATGGCGCAGTATTTT. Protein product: CASSPGPGTGGFMAQYF.

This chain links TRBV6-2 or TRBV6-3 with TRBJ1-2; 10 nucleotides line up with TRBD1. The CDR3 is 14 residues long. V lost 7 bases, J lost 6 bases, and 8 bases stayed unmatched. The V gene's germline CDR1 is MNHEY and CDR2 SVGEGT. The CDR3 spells CASTYGTGANGYTF. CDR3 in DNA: TGTGCCAGCACCTACGGGACAGGGGCCAATGGCTACACCTTC.

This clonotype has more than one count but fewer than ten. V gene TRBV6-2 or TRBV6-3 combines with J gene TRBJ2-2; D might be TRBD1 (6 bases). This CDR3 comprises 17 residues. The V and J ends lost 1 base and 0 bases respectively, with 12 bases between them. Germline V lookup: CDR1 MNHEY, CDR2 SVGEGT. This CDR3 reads CASSYFPDSPNTGELFF. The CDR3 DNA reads TGTGCCAGCAGTTACTTCCCGGACAGCCCGAACACCGGGGAGCTGTTTTTT.

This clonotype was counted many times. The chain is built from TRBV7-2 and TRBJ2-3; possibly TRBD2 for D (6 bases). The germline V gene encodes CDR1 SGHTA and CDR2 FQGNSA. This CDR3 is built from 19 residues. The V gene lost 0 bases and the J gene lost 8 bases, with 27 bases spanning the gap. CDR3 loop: CASSLALWRGGAGPSTQYF. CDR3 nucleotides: TGTGCCAGCAGCTTAGCTCTTTGGAGGGGCGGGGCTGGCCCATCTACGCAGTATTTT.

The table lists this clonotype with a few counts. The CDR3 DNA reads TGTGCCAGCAGTTTCTCCGTCAGGGAGGGCTACGAGCAGTACTTC. As protein: CASSFSVREGYEQYF. The chain carries TRBV12-3 or TRBV12-4 and TRBJ2-7; 7 nucleotides line up with TRBD2. This CDR3 is built from 15 residues. Losses at the gene ends were 3 bases for V and 3 bases for J; bases not matched to a gene: 8.

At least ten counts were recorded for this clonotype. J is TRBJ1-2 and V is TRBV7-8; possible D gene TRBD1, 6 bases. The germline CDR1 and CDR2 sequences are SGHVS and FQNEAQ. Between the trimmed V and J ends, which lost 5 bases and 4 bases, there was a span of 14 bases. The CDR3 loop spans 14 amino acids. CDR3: CASSTGTFSYGYTF. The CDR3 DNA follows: TGTGCCAGCAGCACCGGGACATTCTCCTATGGCTACACCTTC.

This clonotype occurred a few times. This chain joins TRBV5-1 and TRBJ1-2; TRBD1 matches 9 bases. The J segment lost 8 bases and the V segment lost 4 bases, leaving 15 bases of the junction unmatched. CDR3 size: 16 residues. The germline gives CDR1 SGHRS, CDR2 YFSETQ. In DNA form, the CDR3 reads TGCGCCAGCAGCCCGGGACAGGGCGGGACGACGCAAGGCTACACCTTC. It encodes CASSPGQGGTTQGYTF.

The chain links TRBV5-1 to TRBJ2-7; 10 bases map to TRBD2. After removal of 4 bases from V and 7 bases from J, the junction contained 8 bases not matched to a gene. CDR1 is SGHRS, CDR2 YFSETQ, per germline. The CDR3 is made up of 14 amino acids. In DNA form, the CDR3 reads TGCGCCAGCAGCGAAGCGGGAGGGCCGGTTGAGCAGTACTTC. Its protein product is CASSEAGGPVEQYF.

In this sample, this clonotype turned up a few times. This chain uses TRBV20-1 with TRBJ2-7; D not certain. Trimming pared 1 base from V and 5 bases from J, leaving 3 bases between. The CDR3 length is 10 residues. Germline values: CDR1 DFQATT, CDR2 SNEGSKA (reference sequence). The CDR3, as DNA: TGCAGTGCTAGAGCCAACGAGCAGTACTTC. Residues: CSARANEQYF.

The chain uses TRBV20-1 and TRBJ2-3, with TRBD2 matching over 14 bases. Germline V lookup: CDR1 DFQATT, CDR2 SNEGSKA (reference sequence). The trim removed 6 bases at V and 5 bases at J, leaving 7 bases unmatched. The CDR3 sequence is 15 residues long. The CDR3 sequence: CSALGLAGVEDTQYF. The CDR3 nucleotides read TGCAGTGCACTGGGACTAGCGGGGGTCGAAGATACGCAGTATTTT.

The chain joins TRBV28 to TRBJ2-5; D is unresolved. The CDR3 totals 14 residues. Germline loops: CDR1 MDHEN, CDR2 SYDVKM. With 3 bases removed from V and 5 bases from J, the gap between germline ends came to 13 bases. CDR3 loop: CASSFQRIRETQYF. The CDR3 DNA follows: TGTGCCAGCAGTTTCCAGAGAATTAGGGAGACCCAGTACTTC.

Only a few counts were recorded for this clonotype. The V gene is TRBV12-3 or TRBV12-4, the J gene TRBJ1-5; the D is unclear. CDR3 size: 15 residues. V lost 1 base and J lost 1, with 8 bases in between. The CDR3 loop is CASSLEGTSNQPQHF. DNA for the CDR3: TGTGCCAGCAGTTTAGAGGGAACAAGCAATCAGCCCCAGCATTTT.

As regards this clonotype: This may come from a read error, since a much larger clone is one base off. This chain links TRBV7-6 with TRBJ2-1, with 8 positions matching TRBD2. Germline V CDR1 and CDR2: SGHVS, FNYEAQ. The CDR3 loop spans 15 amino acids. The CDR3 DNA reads TGTACCAGCAGCCCCCCGGGACTAGACTTCGTCCCCCAGTTCTTC. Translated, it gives CTSSPPGLDFVPQFF.

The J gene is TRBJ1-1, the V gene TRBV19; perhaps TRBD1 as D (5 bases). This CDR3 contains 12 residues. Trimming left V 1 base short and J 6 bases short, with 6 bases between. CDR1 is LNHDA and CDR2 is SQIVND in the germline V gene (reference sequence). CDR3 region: CASSIGGAEAFF. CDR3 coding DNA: TGTGCCAGTAGTATAGGAGGGGCTGAAGCTTTCTTT.

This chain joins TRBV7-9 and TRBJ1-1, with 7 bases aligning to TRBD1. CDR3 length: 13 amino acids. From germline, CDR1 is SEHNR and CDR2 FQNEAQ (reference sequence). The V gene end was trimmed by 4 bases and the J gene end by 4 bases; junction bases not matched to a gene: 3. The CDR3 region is CASSSPGGTEAFF. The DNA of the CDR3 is TGTGCCAGCAGCTCACCAGGGGGCACTGAAGCTTTCTTT.

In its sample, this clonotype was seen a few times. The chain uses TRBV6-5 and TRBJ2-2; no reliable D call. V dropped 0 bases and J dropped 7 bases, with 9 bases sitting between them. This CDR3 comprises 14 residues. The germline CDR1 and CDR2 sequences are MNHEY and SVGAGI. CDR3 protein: CASSYSQRSGELFF. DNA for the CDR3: TGTGCCAGCAGTTACTCTCAGAGAAGCGGGGAGCTGTTTTTT.

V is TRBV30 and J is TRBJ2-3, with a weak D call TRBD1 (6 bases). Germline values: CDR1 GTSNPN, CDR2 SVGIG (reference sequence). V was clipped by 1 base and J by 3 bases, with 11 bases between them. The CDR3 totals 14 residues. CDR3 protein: CAWSGGQGTDTQYF. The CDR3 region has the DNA TGTGCCTGGAGTGGTGGGCAGGGGACAGATACGCAGTATTTT. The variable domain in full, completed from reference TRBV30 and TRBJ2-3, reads SQTIHQWPATLVQPVGSPLSLECTVEGTSNPNLYWYRQAAGRGLQLLFYSVGIGQISSEVPQNLSASRPQDRQFILSSKKLLLSDSGFYLCAWSGGQGTDTQYFGPGTRLTVL.